Below, one T cell receptor beta chain is given with its context. Its antigen is undetermined. It was version v3.0 of the immunoSEQ assay that was run at survey level. Profiling relied on immunoSEQ multiplex PCR, and the TCRdb table lists in-frame clones only, not all of them. Among roughly 15,000 clones listed, about 82% were seen once. Germline CDR1 and CDR2: SGHTA and FQGNSA. The CDR3 has 12 amino acids. The V and J ends lost 3 bases and 4 bases respectively, with 7 bases between them. This entry belongs to a study of long-term antiretroviral therapy in people with HIV. The study, taken as a whole, reports: Investigators report no available data on ART adherence, viral resistance or therapy changes.

This sample comprised unsorted PBMCs, obtained 1.8 years before starting antiretroviral therapy. The clonotype was recovered from a middle-aged woman with HIV. The chain is built from TRBV7-2 and TRBJ2-7, with D unresolved. The CDR3 is CASSFVGYEQYF. The DNA of the CDR3 is TGTGCCAGCAGCTTCGTCGGTTACGAGCAGTACTTC.